This TCR beta chain originates from a study of T cells in Graves' hyperthyroidism and ophthalmopathy. For the diagnoses, clinical symptoms, serum thyroxine and TRAb, thyroid ultrasound and orbital computed tomography were used. Study-wide results and limits: Clonotypes that were expanded in thyroid above 0.001 mostly appeared in blood too. Stable hyperthyroidism was told apart from ophthalmopathy by a model built on 13 V-J features.

Amplification of TCR beta CDR3 regions was performed using RNA transcripts as template. The primer set for the first-round RT-PCR of the TCR CDR3 was HTBI. MiXCR, applied by TCRdb to the multiplex PCR reads, yields one record per CDR3 protein. The sample shows hundreds of thousands of distinct CDR3 sequences, just under 20% of them seen only once. Germline loops: CDR1 LNHDA, CDR2 SQIVND (reference sequence). V dropped 5 bases and J dropped 6 bases, with 11 bases sitting between them. CDR3 length: 13 residues. This clonotype was counted only a few times. Its cognate antigen is unknown. The receptor comes from a man in his forties with Graves' ophthalmopathy. Sequencing was performed on blood. J is TRBJ1-5 and V is TRBV19, with unresolved D. CDR3 DNA sequence: TGTGCCAGTAGTGCGGGTGTTAGTCAGCCCCAGCATTTT. Translation: CASSAGVSQPQHF.